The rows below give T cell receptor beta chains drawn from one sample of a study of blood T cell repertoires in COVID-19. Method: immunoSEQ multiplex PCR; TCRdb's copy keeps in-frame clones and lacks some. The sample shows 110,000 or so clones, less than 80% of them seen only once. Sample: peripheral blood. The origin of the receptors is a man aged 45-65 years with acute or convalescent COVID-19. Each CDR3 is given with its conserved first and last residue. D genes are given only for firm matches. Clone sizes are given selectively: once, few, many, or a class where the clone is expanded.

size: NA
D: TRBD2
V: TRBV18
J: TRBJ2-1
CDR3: CASSQPGLAGVYEQFF
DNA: TGTGCCAGCTCACAACCGGGACTAGCGGGAGTTTATGAGCAGTTCTTC

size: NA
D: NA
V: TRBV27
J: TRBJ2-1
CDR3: CASSFSAGNQHNEQFF
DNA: TGTGCCAGCAGTTTTAGCGCGGGGAATCAACACAATGAGCAGTTCTTC

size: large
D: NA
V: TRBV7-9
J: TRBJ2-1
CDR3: CASSLGPGAYNEQFF
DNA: TGTGCCAGCAGCTTAGGTCCGGGGGCCTACAATGAGCAGTTCTTC

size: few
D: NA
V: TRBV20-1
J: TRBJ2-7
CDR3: CSAKGAREQYF
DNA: TGCAGTGCAAAAGGGGCAAGGGAGCAGTACTTC

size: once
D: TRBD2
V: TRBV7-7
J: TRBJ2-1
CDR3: CASSPFGGGGANEQFF
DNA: TGTGCCAGCAGCCCCTTTGGGGGCGGGGGGGCGAATGAGCAGTTCTTC

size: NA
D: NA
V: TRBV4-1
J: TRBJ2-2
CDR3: CASSQAPGITGELFF
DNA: TGCGCCAGCAGCCAAGCCCCAGGGATCACCGGGGAGCTGTTTTTT

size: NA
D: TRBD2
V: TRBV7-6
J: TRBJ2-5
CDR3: CASSAHWGLAGEETQYF
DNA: TGTGCCAGCAGCGCACACTGGGGACTAGCGGGAGAGGAGACCCAGTACTTC

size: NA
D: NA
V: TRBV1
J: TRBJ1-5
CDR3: CTSSQDHPPGTLSNQPQHF
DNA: TGCACCAGCAGCCAAGACCACCCACCCGGGACACTTAGCAATCAGCCCCAGCATTTT

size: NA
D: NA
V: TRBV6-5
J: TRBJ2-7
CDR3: CASSSIFNLREQYF
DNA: TGTGCCAGCAGTTCCATTTTTAACCTACGAGAGCAGTACTTC

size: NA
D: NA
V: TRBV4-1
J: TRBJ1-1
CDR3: CASSQRGGGNTEAFF
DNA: TGCGCCAGCAGCCAAAGAGGCGGGGGGAACACTGAAGCTTTCTTT

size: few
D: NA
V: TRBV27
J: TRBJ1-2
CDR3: CASSFSGDIGRGYTF
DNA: TGTGCCAGCAGTTTTAGTGGGGACATAGGTAGGGGCTACACCTTC

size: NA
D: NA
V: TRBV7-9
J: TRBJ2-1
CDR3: CASSPPWRSSYNEQFF
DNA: TGTGCCAGCAGCCCGCCTTGGAGGAGCTCCTACAATGAGCAGTTCTTC

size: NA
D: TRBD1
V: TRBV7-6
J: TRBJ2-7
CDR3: CASSAGLTGDSYEQYF
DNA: TGTGCCAGCAGCGCCGGACTCACAGGGGACTCCTACGAGCAGTACTTC

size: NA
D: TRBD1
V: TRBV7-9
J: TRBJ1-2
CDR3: CASSASGTGYYGYTF
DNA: TGTGCCAGCAGCGCCAGTGGGACAGGCTACTATGGCTACACCTTC